A single sample gave rise to the 16 T cell receptor beta chains below, sequenced in a study of blood T cell repertoires in COVID-19. Repertoires were generated with immunoSEQ multiplex PCR, while TCRdb's copy carries only in-frame clones and drops some. The sample yields 250,000 to 300,000 clones, around 90% seen once. Sequencing was performed on PBMCs or T cells enriched from blood (not recorded which). Source of these receptors: a human donor in a cohort exposed to, infected with or recovered from COVID-19 (not recorded which). The donor label of this sample is uncertain.

J is TRBJ1-2 and V is TRBV10-3, with 7 bases aligning to TRBD1. The CDR3 covers 14 residues. The V and J ends lost 0 bases and 7 bases, in that order; junction bases with no gene match: 5. CDR1 is ENHRY, CDR2 SYGVKD, per germline. The CDR3 DNA is TGTGCCATCAGTGAGTCAGAGGGGGCGGTTGGCTACACCTTC. This gives the protein CAISESEGAVGYTF.

The chain links TRBV27 to TRBJ1-2; a possible D gene is TRBD1 (5 bases). This CDR3 has 15 amino acids. CDR1 and CDR2 from the germline V gene are MNHEY and SMNVEV (reference sequence). The ends were cut back, 3 bases at V and 4 bases at J, with 15 bases in the middle. This chain's CDR3 is CASSLGLGRGYGYTF. The DNA of the CDR3 is TGTGCCAGCAGTTTGGGTCTGGGGCGAGGCTATGGCTACACCTTC.

The chain links TRBV11-2 to TRBJ1-2; 12 nucleotides match TRBD1. The V segment lost 6 bases and the J segment 8 bases; nucleotides outside the gene matches: 4. The CDR3 is 13 residues long. Looked up from germline, CDR1 is SGHAT and CDR2 is FQNNGV. This chain's CDR3 is CASRGTGGYGYTF. The CDR3 nucleotides read TGTGCCAGCAGGGGGACAGGGGGCTACGGCTACACCTTC.

The V and J genes are TRBV7-2 and TRBJ1-5; D is uncertain. The germline V gene has CDR1 SGHTA and CDR2 FQGNSA. Trimming cost V 5 bases and J 4 bases, with 9 bases left between them. CDR3 length equals 13 residues. The CDR3 loop is CASSQSANQPQHF. DNA of the CDR3: TGTGCCAGCAGCCAGAGCGCAAATCAGCCCCAGCATTTT.

The V and J genes are TRBV28 and TRBJ1-1; 7 bases match TRBD1. The V and J ends lost 1 base and 4 bases, in that order; junction bases with no gene match: 15. There are 18 residues in the CDR3. Germline assignment: CDR1 MDHEN and CDR2 SYDVKM. This CDR3 is CASSLFSPRQGSGTEAFF. DNA of the CDR3: TGTGCCAGCAGTTTATTCTCCCCGCGACAGGGCTCTGGCACTGAAGCTTTCTTT.

In this sample, this clone turned up once. The chain is built from TRBV6-5 and TRBJ1-2; D is perhaps TRBD1 (6 bases). From germline, CDR1 is MNHEY and CDR2 SVGAGI. The CDR3 length is 14 residues. V dropped 7 bases and J dropped 3 bases, with 15 bases sitting between them. The CDR3 region has the DNA TGTGCCAGCATTACCAGGGGATCCGACTATGGCTACACCTTC. Protein: CASITRGSDYGYTF.

The chain uses TRBV3-1 (or the pseudogene TRBV3-2) and TRBJ1-1; weak D call: TRBD1 (6 bases). The CDR3 sequence is 15 residues long. From germline, CDR1 is LGHDT and CDR2 YNNKEL (reference sequence). V shed 6 bases and J shed 6 bases, with 20 bases lying between them. CDR3 DNA: TGTGCCAGCAGTCCTTCACAGGGCGCAGGGGCTGAAGCTTTCTTT. It yields the protein CASSPSQGAGAEAFF.

The genes are TRBV10-2 and TRBJ2-5, with a weak D call TRBD2 (5 bases). The CDR3 is 13 residues long. CDR1 is WSHSY, CDR2 SAAADI, per germline. The germline V and J ends were trimmed by 7 bases and 1 base, with 10 bases remaining between them. The CDR3 sequence: CASTPGFQETQYF. The CDR3 coding sequence is TGCGCCAGCACCCCGGGGTTCCAAGAGACCCAGTACTTC.

J is TRBJ1-2 and V is TRBV4-1; D possibly corresponds to TRBD1 (6 bases). Germline V gene sequence: CDR1 MGHRA, CDR2 YSYEKL. The CDR3 totals 17 residues. The V end lost 0 bases, the J end lost 2 bases, and 16 bases lay between the germline ends. CDR3 coding DNA: TGCGCCAGCAGCCAAGACCCGGGGGGCAGGGCAAACTATGGCTACACCTTC. It translates to CASSQDPGGRANYGYTF.

V usage is TRBV11-2 and J usage is TRBJ2-3, with 8 nucleotides matching TRBD2. With V trimmed by 4 bases and J by 2 bases, 5 bases remained unmatched. CDR3 size: 15 residues. CDR1 and CDR2 from the germline V gene are SGHAT and FQNNGV. The CDR3 sequence: CASSSIAGTTDTQYF. The CDR3, as DNA: TGTGCCAGCAGCTCTATAGCGGGGACCACAGATACGCAGTATTTT.

The chain couples TRBV12-5 to TRBJ1-1; a weak D match, TRBD1 (6 bases). Germline V gives CDR1 LGHNT, CDR2 FRNRAP. The CDR3 covers 16 residues. V lost 0 bases to trimming and J lost 6 bases, with 17 bases between them. The CDR3: CASGLVSQGFGSEAFF. CDR3 nucleotide sequence: TGTGCTAGTGGTTTGGTCAGTCAGGGGTTTGGCTCTGAAGCTTTCTTT.

The chain joins TRBV7-6 to TRBJ2-5; no firm D call. Trimming removed 2 bases from V and 0 bases from J, with 7 bases in between. Germline loops: CDR1 SGHVS, CDR2 FNYEAQ. This CDR3 is 14 amino acids long. The CDR3 loop is CASSLSVYQETQYF. CDR3 DNA: TGTGCCAGCAGCTTATCCGTCTACCAAGAGACCCAGTACTTC.

The chain employs TRBV18 and TRBJ2-7; TRBD1 agrees at 9 bases. Trimming removed 0 bases from V and 2 bases from J; junction bases left unmatched: 5. The germline V gene has CDR1 KGHSH and CDR2 LQKENI. This CDR3 region has 16 residues. CDR3 nucleotides: TGTGCCAGCTCACCACCGAGAGGGACAGGGACCTACGAGCAGTACTTC. It encodes CASSPPRGTGTYEQYF.

V is TRBV19 and J is TRBJ1-1; no clear D. Trimming left V 1 base short and J 1 base short, with 7 bases between. CDR3 length equals 14 residues. From germline, CDR1 is LNHDA and CDR2 SQIVND (reference sequence). In DNA, the CDR3 is TGTGCCAGTAGTATAGTGGAGGGGAACACTGAAGCTTTCTTT. This codes for CASSIVEGNTEAFF.

The rearrangement joins TRBV5-1 to TRBJ1-1; 9 bases are shared with TRBD1. The CDR3 consists of 15 residues. Germline V gives CDR1 SGHRS, CDR2 YFSETQ. J lost 3 bases, V lost 2 bases, and 5 bases had no gene match. CDR3 amino acids: CASSLGQGMDTEAFF. CDR3 nucleotide sequence: TGCGCCAGCAGCTTAGGACAGGGGATGGACACTGAAGCTTTCTTT. The full variable domain, in which reference TRBV5-1 and TRBJ1-1 provide the parts outside the CDR3, is KAGVTQTPRYLIKTRGQQVTLSCSPISGHRSVSWYQQTPGQGLQFLFEYFSETQRNKGNFPGRFSGRQFSNSRSEMNVSTLELGDSALYLCASSLGQGMDTEAFFGQGTRLTVV.

This chain connects TRBV29-1 to TRBJ2-7; D perhaps matches TRBD2 (6 bases). V shed 8 bases and J shed 5 bases, with 16 bases lying between them. This CDR3 has 12 residues. Germline V gene sequence: CDR1 SQVTM, CDR2 ANQGSEA. For the CDR3, the DNA is TGCAGCTCGCTGGGACTTGCGAACGAGCAGTACTTC. This sequence encodes CSSLGLANEQYF.